This T cell receptor (beta chain) was sequenced in a study of blood T cell repertoires in COVID-19. Study-wide context: Samples representing acute and convalescent COVID-19 were sourced from the United States, Italy and Spain. The analysed material was cDNA or gDNA that came from T cells, B-cell-depleted T cells, or PBMCs.

Germline assignment: CDR1 SQVTM and CDR2 ANQGSEA. V was cut by 4 bases and J by 2 bases, with 12 bases left in between. The CDR3 loop spans 14 amino acids. This clone was observed a single time. As originally analysed: It was from reference gene primer amplification that nucleated cell counts were estimated. Using immunoSEQ multiplex PCR, the repertoire was profiled, and TCRdb retains in-frame clones only, with some absent. V and J calls and clone size are those listed in that table; D and trimming were worked out from the DNA. The data show around 67,000 clones, around 90% seen once. Sequencing was carried out using peripheral blood. The clonotype originates from a woman over 75 with active or convalescent COVID-19. The chain recombines TRBV29-1 with TRBJ1-3; the D gene is possibly TRBD1 (6 bases). CDR3 protein: CSVGDIGAGNTIYF. CDR3 nucleotides: TGCAGCGTTGGGGACATAGGGGCTGGAAACACCATATATTTT.